This T cell receptor beta chain appears in the sequencing data of a study of blood T cell repertoires in COVID-19. TCRdb's table, derived via immunoSEQ multiplex PCR, lists solely in-frame clones and lacks some. This repertoire shows fewer than 120,000 clones, more than 70% found once; its top ten account for approximately 3.4%. Trimming removed 4 bases at V and 3 bases at J, with 16 bases between. CDR1 SGHTA and CDR2 FQGNSA come from the germline V gene. The CDR3 length is 15 residues. Sequenced: peripheral blood. This sequence joins TRBV7-2 and TRBJ2-7, with D possibly being TRBD1 (6 bases). The TCR was taken from a woman between 50 and 59 years old with acute or convalescent COVID-19. CDR3 protein: CASSSPLGRGYEQYF. The CDR3 bases are TGTGCCAGCAGCTCACCCCTCGGCAGGGGCTACGAGCAGTACTTC.